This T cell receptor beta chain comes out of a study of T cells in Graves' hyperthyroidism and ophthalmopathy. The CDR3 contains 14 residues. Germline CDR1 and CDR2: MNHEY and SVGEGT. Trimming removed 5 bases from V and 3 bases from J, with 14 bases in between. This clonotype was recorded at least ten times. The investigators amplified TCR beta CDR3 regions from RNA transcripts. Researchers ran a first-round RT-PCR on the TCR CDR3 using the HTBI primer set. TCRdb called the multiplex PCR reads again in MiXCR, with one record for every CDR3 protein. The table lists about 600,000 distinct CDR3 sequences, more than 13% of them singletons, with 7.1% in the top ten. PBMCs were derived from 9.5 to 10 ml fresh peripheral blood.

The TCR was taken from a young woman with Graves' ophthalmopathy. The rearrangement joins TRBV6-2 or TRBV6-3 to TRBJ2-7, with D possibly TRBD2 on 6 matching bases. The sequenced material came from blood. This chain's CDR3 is CASSPEGQVYEQYF. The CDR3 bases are TGTGCCAGCAGTCCGGAGGGCCAGGTCTACGAGCAGTACTTC.